The present TCR beta chain was sequenced within a study of blood T cell repertoires in COVID-19. On the study more broadly: In each case, the material was cDNA or gDNA derived from T cells, B-cell-depleted T cells, or PBMCs.

Germline CDR1 reads MGHRA; CDR2 reads YSYEKL. V dropped 3 bases and J dropped 8; count of bases not matched to a gene: 11. CDR3 size: 16 residues. Authors' data handling: Amplifying reference gene primers gave estimates of nucleated cell counts. The assay was immunoSEQ multiplex PCR, and TCRdb's table has in-frame clones only and misses some. V and J calls and clone size are given by that table; D and trimming were obtained from the DNA. Here the sample spans a few hundred thousand clones, around nine tenths being singletons. Participant-reported clinical history was the basis for cohort assignment. Recovery meant two consecutive negative NP/OP PCR tests, professional clearance, or resolved symptoms.

The receptor comes from a woman under 30 who had recovered from COVID-19. V gene TRBV4-1 combines with J gene TRBJ1-4, with 8 bases lining up with TRBD1. Sequencing input: PBMCs or T cells enriched from blood (not recorded which). CDR3 protein: CASSQPYTGGREKLFF. CDR3 sequence (DNA): TGCGCCAGCAGCCAGCCCTATACAGGGGGTAGGGAAAAACTGTTTTTT.